This TCR beta chain is drawn from a study of graft-versus-host responses after intestinal transplantation. Turning to the study itself: Multivisceral, liver-intestinal, or isolated intestinal transplants were received by the recipients. Tacrolimus and steroids were given for about three years to all recipients after anti-thymocyte globulin induction.

The repertoire was sequenced with immunoSEQ multiplex PCR; TCRdb's copy has only in-frame clones and lacks some. The sample lists tens of thousands of clones, roughly nine tenths occurring once. Unmatched junction bases numbered 6, after V lost 1 base and J lost 7 bases. This CDR3 comprises 15 residues. The germline CDR1 and CDR2 sequences are SGHRS and YFSETQ. For this clone: The antigen remains unidentified.

The sample here was unstimulated CD4+ T cells sorted from spleen or lymph node cells, taken before transplant. The receptor was isolated from a human donor who was the organ donor for an intestinal transplant. The chain has TRBV5-1 and TRBJ2-1; 9 bases match TRBD1. CDR3 DNA sequence: TGCGCCAGCAGCTTGATCGGACAGGGGTTGAATGAGCAGTTCTTC. It is translated as CASSLIGQGLNEQFF.